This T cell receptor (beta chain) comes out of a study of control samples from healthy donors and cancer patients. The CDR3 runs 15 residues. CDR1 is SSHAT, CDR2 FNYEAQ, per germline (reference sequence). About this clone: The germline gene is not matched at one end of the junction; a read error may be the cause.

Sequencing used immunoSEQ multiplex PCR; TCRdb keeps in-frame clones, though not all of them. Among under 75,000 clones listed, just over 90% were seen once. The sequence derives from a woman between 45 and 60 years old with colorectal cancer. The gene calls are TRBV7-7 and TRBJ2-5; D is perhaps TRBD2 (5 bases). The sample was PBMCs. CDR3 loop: CASSLAGLPEGTQYF. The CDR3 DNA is TGTGCTAGCAGCTTAGCAGGACTTCCGGAAGGGACCCAGTACTTC.